These T cell receptor beta chains were read from a single sample in a study of blood T cell repertoires in COVID-19. Data came from immunoSEQ multiplex PCR; TCRdb stores just in-frame clones and leaves some out. The repertoire holds approximately 490,000 clones, with 70% to 90% as singletons. The sequencing input was PBMCs or T cells enriched from blood (not recorded which). All receptors derive from a woman in her sixties who had recovered from COVID-19. CDR3s include the opening cysteine and the closing phenylalanine or tryptophan. A D gene is named only where the DNA matches it firmly. Where a row states a size, it is once, few, many or the class of an expanded clone; other rows omit it.

TRBV9	TRBJ1-1	NA	NA	CASSVGISGVAFF	TGTGCCAGCAGCGTAGGTATCAGCGGTGTAGCTTTCTTT
TRBV5-1	TRBJ1-1	NA	once	CASSSGTSMNTEAFF	TGCGCCAGCAGCTCTGGGACATCTATGAACACTGAAGCTTTCTTT
TRBV10-3	TRBJ2-5	TRBD2	NA	CAISEGARGGAVETQYF	TGTGCCATCAGTGAGGGGGCGCGGGGGGGCGCGGTTGAGACCCAGTACTTC
TRBV5-1	TRBJ1-3	NA	NA	CASSLGSSGNTIYF	TGCGCCAGCAGCTTGGGCAGTTCTGGAAACACCATATATTTT
TRBV5-5	TRBJ1-1	NA	NA	CASSPDRLTEAFF	TGTGCCAGCAGCCCCGACAGGCTCACTGAAGCTTTCTTT
TRBV11-2	TRBJ1-1	NA	NA	CASINRATGENTEAFF	TGTGCCAGCATCAATAGAGCTACAGGAGAAAACACTGAAGCTTTCTTT
TRBV5-6	TRBJ2-1	NA	NA	CASSPGQGINNEQFF	TGTGCCAGCAGCCCGGGGCAGGGGATTAACAATGAGCAGTTCTTC
TRBV18	TRBJ1-1	NA	NA	CASSPQGYTEAFF	TGTGCCAGCTCACCTCAGGGTTACACTGAAGCTTTCTTT
TRBV18	TRBJ1-2	NA	NA	CASSPTGEAGYGYTF	TGTGCCAGCTCACCAACCGGGGAGGCAGGCTATGGCTACACCTTC
TRBV7-8	TRBJ1-1	NA	NA	CASSLRQMNTEAFF	TGTGCCAGCAGCCTAAGACAGATGAACACTGAAGCTTTCTTT
TRBV2	TRBJ1-4	TRBD1	NA	CASSDPGQEDLRANEKLFF	TGTGCCAGCAGTGACCCTGGACAGGAGGACCTGAGAGCTAATGAAAAACTGTTTTTT
TRBV2	TRBJ1-5	NA	NA	CASTSDSNQPQHF	TGTGCCAGCACTTCAGATAGCAATCAGCCCCAGCATTTT
TRBV5-6	TRBJ1-1	TRBD1	NA	CASSLAGTGAEAFF	TGTGCCAGCAGCTTGGCAGGGACAGGGGCTGAAGCTTTCTTT
TRBV10-3	TRBJ2-3	TRBD2	NA	CAIRSLAGGGDTQYF	TGTGCCATCAGATCCTTAGCGGGGGGAGGAGATACGCAGTATTTT
TRBV5-5	TRBJ1-2	NA	once	CASSLDYYGYTF	TGTGCCAGCAGCTTGGACTACTATGGCTACACCTTC
TRBV3-1/TRBV3-2	TRBJ1-1	TRBD1	NA	CASSQDSWTGLNTEAFF	TGTGCCAGCAGCCAAGATAGTTGGACAGGGCTTAACACTGAAGCTTTCTTT
TRBV15	TRBJ2-3	NA	NA	CATTAEADPTSTDTQYF	TGTGCCACCACAGCCGAGGCAGACCCAACTAGCACAGATACGCAGTATTTT
TRBV6-5	TRBJ1-2	NA	NA	CASSYNSRVVNGYTF	TGTGCCAGCAGTTATAACAGCAGGGTAGTGAATGGCTACACCTTC
TRBV25-1	TRBJ1-3	TRBD1	NA	CASSGPGGKSGNTIYF	TGTGCCAGCAGTGGCCCAGGGGGTAAGTCTGGAAACACCATATATTTT
TRBV2	TRBJ1-5	NA	NA	CASTTGHYSNQPQHF	TGTGCCAGCACTACAGGGCACTATAGCAATCAGCCCCAGCATTTT
TRBV4-2	TRBJ2-1	TRBD1	NA	CASSQVRGQGSHEQFF	TGTGCCAGCAGCCAAGTCCGCGGACAGGGTAGTCATGAGCAGTTCTTC
TRBV9	TRBJ1-4	NA	NA	CASSNQQGGREKLFF	TGTGCCAGCAGCAACCAACAGGGAGGGCGTGAAAAACTGTTTTTT
TRBV18	TRBJ2-5	NA	NA	CASSRGLQETQYF	TGTGCCAGCTCACGGGGACTCCAAGAGACCCAGTACTTC
TRBV7-9	TRBJ2-2	NA	NA	CASSEGQMNTGELFF	TGTGCCAGCAGCGAAGGACAGATGAACACCGGGGAGCTGTTTTTT
TRBV19	TRBJ1-5	TRBD1	NA	CASTQTGARQPQHF	TGTGCCAGTACCCAAACAGGGGCAAGGCAGCCCCAGCATTTT
TRBV20-1	TRBJ2-1	NA	NA	CSGITYNEQFF	TGCAGCGGGATAACCTACAATGAGCAGTTCTTC
TRBV5-4	TRBJ1-2	TRBD1	once	CASSLWDRVGGYTF	TGTGCCAGCAGCTTATGGGACAGGGTCGGTGGCTACACCTTC
TRBV24-1	TRBJ2-1	TRBD1	NA	CATSEFPGQGSNEQFF	TGTGCCACCAGTGAATTCCCGGGACAGGGATCAAATGAGCAGTTCTTC
TRBV27	TRBJ1-3	NA	NA	CASSFGASGNTIYF	TGTGCCAGCAGTTTTGGGGCGTCCGGAAACACCATATATTTT
TRBV5-4	TRBJ1-2	NA	NA	CASSRGGDYGYTF	TGTGCCAGCAGCCGGGGCGGGGACTATGGCTACACCTTC
TRBV13	TRBJ2-2	NA	once	CASSLLGGPNTGELFF	TGTGCCAGCAGCTTACTTGGCGGCCCGAACACCGGGGAGCTGTTTTTT
TRBV5-1	TRBJ2-1	TRBD1	NA	CASSDRAHEQFF	TGCGCCAGCAGCGACAGGGCCCATGAGCAGTTCTTC
TRBV5-1	TRBJ2-5	TRBD1	NA	CASSLARDSLQETQYF	TGCGCCAGCAGCTTGGCCAGGGACAGCCTACAAGAGACCCAGTACTTC
TRBV10-3	TRBJ1-5	NA	NA	CAVQGSNQPQHF	TGTGCCGTGCAGGGTAGCAATCAGCCCCAGCATTTT
TRBV11-2	TRBJ1-1	TRBD1	NA	CASSDRGGTEAFF	TGTGCCAGCAGTGACAGGGGTGGCACTGAAGCTTTCTTT
TRBV20-1	TRBJ2-1	NA	once	CSAPRGYEQFF	TGCAGTGCTCCAAGGGGGTATGAGCAGTTCTTC
TRBV29-1	TRBJ1-1	NA	NA	CSVDRSTGNTEAFF	TGCAGCGTTGACCGATCTACAGGAAACACTGAAGCTTTCTTT
TRBV7-6	TRBJ1-5	NA	NA	CASSLVCSDGSNQPQHF	TGTGCCAGCAGCTTAGTCTGTTCCGACGGGAGCAATCAGCCCCAGCATTTT
TRBV7-2	TRBJ1-3	NA	NA	CASSTSSGVGNTIYF	TGTGCCAGCAGCACTAGTTCTGGGGTAGGAAACACCATATATTTT
TRBV30	TRBJ2-7	NA	few	CAWSRKFYEQYF	TGTGCCTGGAGTCGTAAATTCTACGAGCAGTACTTC
TRBV27	TRBJ1-6	NA	NA	CASKFSSYNSPLHF	TGTGCCAGCAAATTTAGCTCCTATAATTCACCCCTCCACTTT
TRBV24-1	TRBJ2-3	NA	NA	CATCAGGTDTQYF	TGTGCCACCTGCGCAGGGGGGACAGATACGCAGTATTTT
TRBV27	TRBJ1-5	TRBD1	NA	CASSGQRTGGQPQHF	TGTGCCAGCAGTGGCCAACGGACAGGGGGTCAGCCCCAGCATTTT
TRBV19	TRBJ1-5	NA	NA	CASSIAGDHFSNQPQHF	TGTGCCAGTAGTATCGCGGGCGACCACTTTAGCAATCAGCCCCAGCATTTT
TRBV5-1	TRBJ2-3	TRBD1	NA	CASSTDRVGTDTQYF	TGCGCCAGCAGCACCGACAGGGTTGGCACAGATACGCAGTATTTT
TRBV25-1	TRBJ1-6	TRBD1	NA	CASRGGFDSPLHF	TGTGCCAGCAGAGGGGGCTTCGATTCACCCCTCCACTTT
TRBV2	TRBJ1-4	TRBD1	NA	CASSEQGAREKLFF	TGTGCCAGCAGTGAACAGGGGGCGAGGGAAAAACTGTTTTTT
TRBV10-3	TRBJ1-5	NA	NA	CAISTDSYNQPQHF	TGTGCCATCAGCACGGACAGCTACAATCAGCCCCAGCATTTT
TRBV7-6	TRBJ2-3	TRBD2	NA	CASSLELAGTASTDTQYF	TGTGCCAGCAGCTTAGAGTTAGCGGGGACGGCAAGCACAGATACGCAGTATTTT